This TCR beta chain stems from a study of blood T cell repertoires in COVID-19. The protocol was immunoSEQ multiplex PCR, while the TCRdb copy is restricted to in-frame clones and leaves out a portion. The profile shows more than 300,000 clones, approximately 90% of them singletons. Between the trimmed V and J ends, which lost 4 bases and 4 bases, there was a span of 15 bases. The CDR3 extends over 15 amino acids. Germline CDR1 reads SGHDN; CDR2 reads FVKESK. V and J are TRBV14 and TRBJ2-3; the D gene is possibly TRBD1 (6 bases). This TCR was sampled from a woman in her twenties or thirties who had been exposed to COVID-19. The sample consisted of PBMCs or T cells enriched from blood (not recorded which). CDR3 DNA: TGTGCCAGCAGCCTGCTTGGGGGCAGGTCAGATACGCAGTATTTT. Its protein is CASSLLGGRSDTQYF.